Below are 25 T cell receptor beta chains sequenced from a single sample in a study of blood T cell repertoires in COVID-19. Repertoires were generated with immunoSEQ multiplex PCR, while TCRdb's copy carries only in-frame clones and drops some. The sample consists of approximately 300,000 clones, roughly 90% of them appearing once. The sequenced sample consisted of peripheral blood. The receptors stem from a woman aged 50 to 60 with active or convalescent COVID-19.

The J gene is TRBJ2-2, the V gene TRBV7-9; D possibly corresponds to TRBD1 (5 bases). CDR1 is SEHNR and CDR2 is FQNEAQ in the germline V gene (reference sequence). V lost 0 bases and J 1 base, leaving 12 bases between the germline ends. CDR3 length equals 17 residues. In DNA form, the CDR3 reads TGTGCCAGCAGCTTAGCGCGCAGGGTCGGGAACACCGGGGAGCTGTTTTTT. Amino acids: CASSLARRVGNTGELFF.

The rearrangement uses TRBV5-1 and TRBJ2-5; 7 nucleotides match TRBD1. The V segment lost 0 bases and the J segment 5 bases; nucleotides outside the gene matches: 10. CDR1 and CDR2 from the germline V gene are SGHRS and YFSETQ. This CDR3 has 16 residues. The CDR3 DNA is TGCGCCAGCAGCTTGGGGATACAGGGGCGAGGGGAGACCCAGTACTTC. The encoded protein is CASSLGIQGRGETQYF.

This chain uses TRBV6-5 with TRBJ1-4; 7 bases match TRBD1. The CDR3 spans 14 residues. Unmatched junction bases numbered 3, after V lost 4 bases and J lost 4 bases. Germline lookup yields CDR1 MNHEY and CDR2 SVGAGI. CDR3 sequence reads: CASSLRDSNEKLFF. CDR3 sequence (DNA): TGTGCCAGCAGTTTAAGGGACAGTAATGAAAAACTGTTTTTT.

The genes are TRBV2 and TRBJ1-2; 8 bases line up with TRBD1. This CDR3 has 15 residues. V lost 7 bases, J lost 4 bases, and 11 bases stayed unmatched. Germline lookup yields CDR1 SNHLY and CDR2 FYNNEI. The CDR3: CASTPPGGARYGYTF. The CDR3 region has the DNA TGTGCCAGCACCCCTCCAGGGGGCGCCCGCTATGGCTACACCTTC.

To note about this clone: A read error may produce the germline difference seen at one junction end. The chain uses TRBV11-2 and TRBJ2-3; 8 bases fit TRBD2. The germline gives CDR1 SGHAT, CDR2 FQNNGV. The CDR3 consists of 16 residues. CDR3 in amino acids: CASSLDSGGATDTQYF. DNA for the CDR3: TGTGCCAGCAGCCTAGATTCCGGGGGGGCCACAGATACGCAGTATTTT.

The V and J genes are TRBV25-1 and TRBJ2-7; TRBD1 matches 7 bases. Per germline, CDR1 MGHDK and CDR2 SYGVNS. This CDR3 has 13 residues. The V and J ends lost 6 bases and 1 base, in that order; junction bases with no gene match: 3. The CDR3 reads CASRRTGSYEQYF. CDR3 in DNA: TGTGCCAGCAGGAGGACAGGTTCCTACGAGCAGTACTTC.

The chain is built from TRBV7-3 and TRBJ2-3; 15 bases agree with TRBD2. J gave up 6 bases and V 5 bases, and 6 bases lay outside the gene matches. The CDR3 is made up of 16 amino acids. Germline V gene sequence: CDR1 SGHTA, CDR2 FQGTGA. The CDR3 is CASSRTSGGALDTQYF. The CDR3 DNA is TGTGCCAGCAGCCGGACTAGCGGGGGGGCCTTGGATACGCAGTATTTT.

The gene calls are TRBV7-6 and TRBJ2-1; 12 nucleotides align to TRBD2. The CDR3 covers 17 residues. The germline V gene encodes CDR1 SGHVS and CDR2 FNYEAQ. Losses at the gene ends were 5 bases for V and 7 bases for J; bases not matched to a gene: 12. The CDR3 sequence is CASSPTLAGGFVNEQFF. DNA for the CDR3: TGTGCCAGCAGCCCTACACTAGCGGGGGGTTTTGTGAATGAGCAGTTCTTC.

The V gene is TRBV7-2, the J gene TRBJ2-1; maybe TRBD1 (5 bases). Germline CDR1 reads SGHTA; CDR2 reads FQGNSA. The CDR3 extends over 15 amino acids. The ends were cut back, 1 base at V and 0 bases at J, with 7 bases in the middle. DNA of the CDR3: TGTGCCAGCAGCTTAGACAGGAGCTCCTACAATGAGCAGTTCTTC. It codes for CASSLDRSSYNEQFF.

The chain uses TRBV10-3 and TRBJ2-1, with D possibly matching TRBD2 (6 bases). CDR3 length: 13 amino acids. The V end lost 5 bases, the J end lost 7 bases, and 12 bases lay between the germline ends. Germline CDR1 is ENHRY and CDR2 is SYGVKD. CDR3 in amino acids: CAISRERMNEQFF. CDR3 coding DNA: TGTGCCATCAGTCGGGAGAGGATGAATGAGCAGTTCTTC.

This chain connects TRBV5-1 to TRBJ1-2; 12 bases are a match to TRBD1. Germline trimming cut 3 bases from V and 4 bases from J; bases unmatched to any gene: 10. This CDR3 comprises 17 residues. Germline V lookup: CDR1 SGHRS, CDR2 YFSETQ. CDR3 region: CASSSGTGGFIIYGYTF. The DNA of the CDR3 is TGCGCCAGCAGCTCCGGGACAGGGGGCTTCATCATCTATGGCTACACCTTC.

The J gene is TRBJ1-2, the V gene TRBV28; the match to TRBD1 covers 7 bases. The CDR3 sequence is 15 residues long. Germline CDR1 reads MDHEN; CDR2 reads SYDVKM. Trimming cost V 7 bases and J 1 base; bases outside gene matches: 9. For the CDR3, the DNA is TGTGCCAGCACCCCGGTCGACAGGGTTAACTATGGCTACACCTTC. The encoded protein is CASTPVDRVNYGYTF.

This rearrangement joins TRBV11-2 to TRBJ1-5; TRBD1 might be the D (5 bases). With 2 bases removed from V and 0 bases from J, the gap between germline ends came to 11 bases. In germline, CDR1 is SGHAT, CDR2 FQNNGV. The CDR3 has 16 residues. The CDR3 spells CASSLLGEGSNQPQHF. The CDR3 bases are TGTGCCAGCAGCTTATTGGGGGAGGGTAGCAATCAGCCCCAGCATTTT.

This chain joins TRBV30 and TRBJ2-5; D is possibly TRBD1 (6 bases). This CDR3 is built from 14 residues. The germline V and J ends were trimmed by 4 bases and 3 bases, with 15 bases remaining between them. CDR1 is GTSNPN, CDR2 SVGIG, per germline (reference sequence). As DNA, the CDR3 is TGTGCCTGGACAGGGGCAGAACAAGAAGAGACCCAGTACTTC. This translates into CAWTGAEQEETQYF.

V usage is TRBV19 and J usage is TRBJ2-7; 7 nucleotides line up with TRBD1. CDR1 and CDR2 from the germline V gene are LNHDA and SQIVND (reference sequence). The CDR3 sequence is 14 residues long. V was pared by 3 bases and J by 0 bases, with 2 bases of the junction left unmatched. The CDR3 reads CASSMDRISYEQYF. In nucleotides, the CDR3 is TGTGCCAGTAGTATGGACAGGATCTCCTACGAGCAGTACTTC. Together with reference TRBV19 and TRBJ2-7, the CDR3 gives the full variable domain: DGGITQSPKYLFRKEGQNVTLSCEQNLNHDAMYWYRQDPGQGLRLIYYSQIVNDFQKGDIAEGYSVSREKKESFPLTVTSAQKNPTAFYLCASSMDRISYEQYFGPGTRLTVT.

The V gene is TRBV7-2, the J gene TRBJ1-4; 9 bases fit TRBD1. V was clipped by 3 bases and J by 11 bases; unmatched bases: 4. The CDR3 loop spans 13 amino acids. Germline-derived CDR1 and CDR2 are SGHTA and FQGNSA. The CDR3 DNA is TGTGCCAGCAGCTTGGGACAGGGAGGGAAACTGTTTTTT. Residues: CASSLGQGGKLFF.

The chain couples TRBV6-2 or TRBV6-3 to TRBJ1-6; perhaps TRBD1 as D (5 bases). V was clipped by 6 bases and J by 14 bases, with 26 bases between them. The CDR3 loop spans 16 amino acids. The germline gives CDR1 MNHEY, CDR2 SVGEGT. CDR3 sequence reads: CASSPTGASIGSALHF. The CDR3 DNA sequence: TGTGCCAGCAGCCCTACAGGTGCCTCTATCGGTTCGGCCCTCCACTTT.

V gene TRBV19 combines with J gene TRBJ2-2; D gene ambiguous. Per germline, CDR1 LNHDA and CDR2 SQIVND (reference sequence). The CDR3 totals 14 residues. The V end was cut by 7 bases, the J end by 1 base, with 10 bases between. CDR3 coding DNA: TGTGCCAGTATGGCGGCCGTGAACACCGGGGAGCTGTTTTTT. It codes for CASMAAVNTGELFF.

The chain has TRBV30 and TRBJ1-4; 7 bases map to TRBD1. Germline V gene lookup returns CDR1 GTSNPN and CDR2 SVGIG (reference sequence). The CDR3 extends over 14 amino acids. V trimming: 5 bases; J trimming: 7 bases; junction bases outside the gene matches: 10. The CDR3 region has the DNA TGTGCCTGGGAGGACAGGAGACGAGGTGAAAAACTGTTTTTT. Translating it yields CAWEDRRRGEKLFF.

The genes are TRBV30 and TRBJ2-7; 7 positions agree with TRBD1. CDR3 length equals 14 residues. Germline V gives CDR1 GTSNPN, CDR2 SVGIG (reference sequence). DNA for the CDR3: TGTGCTTCGTACCAAACAGGGGCGACCTACGAGCAGTACTTC. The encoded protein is CASYQTGATYEQYF. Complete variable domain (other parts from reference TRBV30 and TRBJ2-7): SQTIHQWPATLVQPVGSPLSLECTVEGTSNPNLYWYRQAAGRGLQLLFYSVGIGQISSEVPQNLSASRPQDRQFILSSKKLLLSDSGFYLCASYQTGATYEQYFGPGTRLTVT.

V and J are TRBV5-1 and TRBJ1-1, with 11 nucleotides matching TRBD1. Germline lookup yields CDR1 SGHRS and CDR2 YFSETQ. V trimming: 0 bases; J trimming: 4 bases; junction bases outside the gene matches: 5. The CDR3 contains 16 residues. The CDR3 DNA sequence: TGCGCCAGCAGCTTGGTAGGACAGGGGGCATTCACTGAAGCTTTCTTT. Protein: CASSLVGQGAFTEAFF. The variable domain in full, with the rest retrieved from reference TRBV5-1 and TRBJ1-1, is KAGVTQTPRYLIKTRGQQVTLSCSPISGHRSVSWYQQTPGQGLQFLFEYFSETQRNKGNFPGRFSGRQFSNSRSEMNVSTLELGDSALYLCASSLVGQGAFTEAFFGQGTRLTVV.

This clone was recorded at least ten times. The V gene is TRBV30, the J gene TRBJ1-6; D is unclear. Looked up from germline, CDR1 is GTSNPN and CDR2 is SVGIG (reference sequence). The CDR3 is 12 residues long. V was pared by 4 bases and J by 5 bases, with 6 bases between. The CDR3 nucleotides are TGTGCCTGGACGAGAAATAATTCACCCCTCCACTTT. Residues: CAWTRNNSPLHF.

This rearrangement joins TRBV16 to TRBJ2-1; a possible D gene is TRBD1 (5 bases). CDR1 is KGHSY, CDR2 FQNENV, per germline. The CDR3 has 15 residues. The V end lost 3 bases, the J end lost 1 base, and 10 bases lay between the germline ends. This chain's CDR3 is CASSHGKGSYNEQFF. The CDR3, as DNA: TGTGCCAGCAGCCATGGGAAGGGGTCCTACAATGAGCAGTTCTTC.

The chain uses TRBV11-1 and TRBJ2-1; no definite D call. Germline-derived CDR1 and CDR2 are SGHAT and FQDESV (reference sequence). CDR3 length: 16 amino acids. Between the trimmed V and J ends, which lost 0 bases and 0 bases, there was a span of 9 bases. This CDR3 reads CASSLAWASSYNEQFF. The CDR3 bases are TGTGCCAGCAGCTTAGCGTGGGCGAGCTCCTACAATGAGCAGTTCTTC.

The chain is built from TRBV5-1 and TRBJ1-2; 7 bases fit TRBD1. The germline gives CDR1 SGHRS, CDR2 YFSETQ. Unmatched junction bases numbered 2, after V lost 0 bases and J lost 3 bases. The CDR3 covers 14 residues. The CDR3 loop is CASSLGQGHYGYTF. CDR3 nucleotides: TGCGCCAGCAGCTTGGGACAGGGACACTATGGCTACACCTTC.